Following are 11 T cell receptor beta chains from one sample sequenced in a study of T cell responses to AZD1222 COVID-19 vaccine. Libraries were prepared by immunoSEQ multiplex PCR; TCRdb keeps only in-frame clonotypes and omits some of them. The sample contains roughly 170,000 clones, approximately 91% of which appear only once. The starting material was peripheral blood, obtained on day 0 of AZD1222 vaccination. The receptors originated from an adult in good health.

The J gene is TRBJ1-2, the V gene TRBV15; the D is unclear. The length of the CDR3 is 15 residues. Trimming cost V 4 bases and J 1 base, with 13 bases left between them. Germline lookup yields CDR1 LNHNV and CDR2 YYDKDF (reference sequence). CDR3 in amino acids: CATSKERGINYGYTF. In nucleotides, the CDR3 is TGTGCCACCAGCAAAGAGCGCGGCATTAACTATGGCTACACCTTC.

The V and J genes are TRBV11-2 and TRBJ1-5; maybe TRBD1 (6 bases). The CDR3 is 15 amino acids. The ends were cut back, 5 bases at V and 6 bases at J, with 17 bases in the middle. Germline loops: CDR1 SGHAT, CDR2 FQNNGV. The CDR3 reads CASSQGHSAPQPQHF. The CDR3 coding sequence is TGTGCCAGCAGCCAGGGACACTCTGCACCTCAGCCCCAGCATTTT.

The genes are TRBV3-1 (or the pseudogene TRBV3-2) and TRBJ2-5; 7 bases align to TRBD2. CDR1 LGHDT and CDR2 YNNKEL come from the germline V gene (reference sequence). Trimming cost V 3 bases and J 5 bases; bases outside gene matches: 3. The CDR3 sequence is 13 residues long. CDR3 loop: CASSQYGGETQYF. CDR3 bases: TGTGCCAGCAGCCAGTACGGGGGGGAGACCCAGTACTTC.

The rearrangement uses TRBV28 and TRBJ1-1; possible D gene TRBD1, 6 bases. V was pared by 4 bases and J by 7 bases, with 16 bases between. The germline V gene encodes CDR1 MDHEN and CDR2 SYDVKM. CDR3 size: 14 residues. As DNA, the CDR3 is TGTGCCAGCAGTTCCCTACAGGGTATCTTTGAAGCTTTCTTT. Translating gives CASSSLQGIFEAFF.

V usage is TRBV7-9 and J usage is TRBJ1-1; D not resolved. Germline V CDR1 and CDR2: SEHNR, FQNEAQ (reference sequence). The V gene lost 2 bases and the J gene lost 7 bases, with 11 bases spanning the gap. CDR3 length: 13 residues. The CDR3 protein is CASSLNFDNEAFF. The CDR3 nucleotides read TGTGCCAGCAGCTTAAATTTTGACAATGAAGCTTTCTTT.

This chain connects TRBV5-4 to TRBJ2-1; TRBD2 matches 9 bases. The CDR3 totals 15 residues. Germline CDR1 SGHNT, CDR2 YYREEE (reference sequence). The ends lost 2 bases at V and 5 bases at J; junction bases unmatched: 5. The chain's CDR3 is CASSFVAGGDNEQFF. The CDR3 region has the DNA TGTGCCAGCAGCTTCGTCGCGGGGGGGGACAATGAGCAGTTCTTC.

This clone showed up just once. The chain employs TRBV23-1 and TRBJ2-7, with 8 nucleotides matching TRBD2. TRBV23-1 falls under the ORF class, with uncertain function. There are 14 residues in the CDR3. Trimming removed 6 bases from V and 3 bases from J; junction bases left unmatched: 7. The DNA for the CDR3 is TGCGCCAGCAGAGTAGCGGGGACCGACTACGAGCAGTACTTC. It is translated as CASRVAGTDYEQYF.

The chain has TRBV19 and TRBJ2-3, with 13 positions matching TRBD2. CDR1 and CDR2 (germline): LNHDA, SQIVND (reference sequence). The CDR3 has 18 amino acids. J lost 5 bases, V lost 5 bases, and 13 bases had no gene match. CDR3 DNA sequence: TGTGCCAGTAGTGTCCCTAGCGGACTAGCGGGGGCGCGAGATACGCAGTATTTT. This codes for CASSVPSGLAGARDTQYF.

This rearrangement joins TRBV27 to TRBJ1-5; D is unresolved. The CDR3 totals 13 residues. Germline CDR1 MNHEY, CDR2 SMNVEV (reference sequence). V was shortened by 4 bases and J by 2 bases, with 6 bases between the two germline ends. CDR3 residues: CASSSGGNQPQHF. The CDR3 region has the DNA TGTGCCAGCAGTTCCGGTGGCAATCAGCCCCAGCATTTT.

The V and J genes are TRBV28 and TRBJ1-1; the D is unclear. Looked up from germline, CDR1 is MDHEN and CDR2 is SYDVKM. This CDR3 region has 11 residues. Deletions cut 5 bases from V and 8 bases from J, with 9 bases between. The DNA for the CDR3 is TGTGCCAGCAGTGACACGGTAGAAGCTTTCTTT. It codes for CASSDTVEAFF.

The chain joins TRBV6-5 to TRBJ1-2; D uncertain. The V end lost 1 base, the J end lost 6 bases, and 12 bases lay between the germline ends. Germline CDR1 reads MNHEY; CDR2 reads SVGAGI. CDR3 length: 14 residues. The CDR3 spells CASSYLQSPNGYTF. The CDR3, as DNA: TGTGCCAGCAGTTACTTACAGAGTCCTAATGGCTACACCTTC.